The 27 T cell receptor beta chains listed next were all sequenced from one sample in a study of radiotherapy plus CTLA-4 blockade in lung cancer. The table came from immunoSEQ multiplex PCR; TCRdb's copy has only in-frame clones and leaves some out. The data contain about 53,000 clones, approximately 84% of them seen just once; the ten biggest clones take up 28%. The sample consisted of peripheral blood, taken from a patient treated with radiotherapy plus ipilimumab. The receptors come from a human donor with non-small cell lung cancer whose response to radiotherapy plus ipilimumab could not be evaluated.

The CDR3 protein is CAWGTGSDTEAFF. CDR3 nucleotide sequence: TGTGCCTGGGGGACAGGGAGTGACACTGAAGCTTTCTTT. This chain uses TRBV30 with TRBJ1-1; 9 bases map to TRBD1. Trimming at V came to 5 bases and at J to 3 bases, leaving 4 bases not matched to a gene. The V gene's germline CDR1 is GTSNPN and CDR2 SVGIG (reference sequence). This CDR3 contains 13 residues.

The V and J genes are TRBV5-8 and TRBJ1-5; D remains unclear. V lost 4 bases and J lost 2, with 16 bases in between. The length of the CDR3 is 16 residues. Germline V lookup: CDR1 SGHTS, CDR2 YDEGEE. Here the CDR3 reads CASSPRFTRGNQPQHF. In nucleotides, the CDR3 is TGTGCCAGCAGCCCGCGTTTCACTCGGGGCAATCAGCCCCAGCATTTT.

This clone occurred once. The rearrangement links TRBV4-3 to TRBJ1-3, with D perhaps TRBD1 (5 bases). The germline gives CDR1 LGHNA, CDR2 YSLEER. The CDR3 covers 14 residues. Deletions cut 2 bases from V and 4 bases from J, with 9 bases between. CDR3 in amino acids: CASSQTRTGNTIYF. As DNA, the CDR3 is TGCGCCAGCAGCCAAACCAGGACAGGAAACACCATATATTTT.

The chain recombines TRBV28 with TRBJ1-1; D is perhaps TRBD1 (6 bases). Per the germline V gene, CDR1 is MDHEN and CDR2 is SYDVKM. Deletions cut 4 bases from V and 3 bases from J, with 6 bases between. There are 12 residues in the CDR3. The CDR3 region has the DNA TGTGCCAGCAGTTGGGGGCACACTGAAGCTTTCTTT. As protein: CASSWGHTEAFF.

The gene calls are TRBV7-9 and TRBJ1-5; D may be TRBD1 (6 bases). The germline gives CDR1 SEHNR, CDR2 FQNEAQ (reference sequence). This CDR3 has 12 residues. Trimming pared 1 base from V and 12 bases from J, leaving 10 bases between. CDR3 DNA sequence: TGTGCCAGCAGCTTAGAAGGGGGAGTCCAGCATTTT. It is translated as CASSLEGGVQHF.

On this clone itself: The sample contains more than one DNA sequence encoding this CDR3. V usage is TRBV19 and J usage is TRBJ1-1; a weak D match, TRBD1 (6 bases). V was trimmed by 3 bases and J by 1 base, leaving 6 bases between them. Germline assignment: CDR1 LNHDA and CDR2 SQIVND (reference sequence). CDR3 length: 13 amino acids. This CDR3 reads CASSIRGNTEAFF. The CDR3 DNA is TGTGCCAGTAGTATCAGGGGGAACACTGAAGCTTTCTTT.

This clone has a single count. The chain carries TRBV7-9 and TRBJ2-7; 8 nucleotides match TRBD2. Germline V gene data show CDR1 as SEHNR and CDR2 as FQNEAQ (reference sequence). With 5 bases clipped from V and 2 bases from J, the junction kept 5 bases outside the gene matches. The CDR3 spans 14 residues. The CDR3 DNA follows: TGTGCCAGCAGCGAGGGACTAGTCCCCTACGAGCAGTACTTC. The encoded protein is CASSEGLVPYEQYF. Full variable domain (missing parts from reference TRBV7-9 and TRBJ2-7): DTGVSQNPRHKITKRGQNVTFRCDPISEHNRLYWYRQTLGQGPEFLTYFQNEAQLEKSRLLSDRFSAERPKGSFSTLEIQRTEQGDSAMYLCASSEGLVPYEQYFGPGTRLTVT.

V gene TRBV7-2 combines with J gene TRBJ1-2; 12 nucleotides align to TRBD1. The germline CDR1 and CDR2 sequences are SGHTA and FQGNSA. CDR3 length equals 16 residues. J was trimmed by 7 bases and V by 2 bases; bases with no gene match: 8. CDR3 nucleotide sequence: TGTGCCAGCAGCTTAACTACGGGACAGGGGGCTGGTGGCTACACCTTC. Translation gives CASSLTTGQGAGGYTF. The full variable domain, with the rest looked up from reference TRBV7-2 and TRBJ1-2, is GAGVSQSPSNKVTEKGKDVELRCDPISGHTALYWYRQSLGQGLEFLIYFQGNSAPDKSGLPSDRFSAERTGGSVSTLTIQRTQQEDSAVYLCASSLTTGQGAGGYTFGSGTRLTVV.

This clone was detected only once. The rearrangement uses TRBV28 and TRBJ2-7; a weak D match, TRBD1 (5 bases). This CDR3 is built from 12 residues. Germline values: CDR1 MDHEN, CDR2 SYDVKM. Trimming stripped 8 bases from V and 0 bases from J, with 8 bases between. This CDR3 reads CASGHGSYEQYF. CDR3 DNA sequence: TGTGCCAGCGGACACGGCTCCTACGAGCAGTACTTC.

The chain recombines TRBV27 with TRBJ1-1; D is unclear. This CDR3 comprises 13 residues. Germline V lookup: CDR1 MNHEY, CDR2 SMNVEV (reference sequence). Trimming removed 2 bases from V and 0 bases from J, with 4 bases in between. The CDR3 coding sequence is TGTGCCAGCAGTTTAACTTTGAACACTGAAGCTTTCTTT. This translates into CASSLTLNTEAFF.

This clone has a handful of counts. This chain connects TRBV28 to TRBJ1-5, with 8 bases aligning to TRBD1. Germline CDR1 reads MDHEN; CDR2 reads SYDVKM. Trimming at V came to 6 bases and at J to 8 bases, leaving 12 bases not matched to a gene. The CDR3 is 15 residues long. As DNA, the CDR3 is TGTGCCAGCAGCCCATCATACGGACAGGGAAAGCCCCAGCATTTT. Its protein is CASSPSYGQGKPQHF.

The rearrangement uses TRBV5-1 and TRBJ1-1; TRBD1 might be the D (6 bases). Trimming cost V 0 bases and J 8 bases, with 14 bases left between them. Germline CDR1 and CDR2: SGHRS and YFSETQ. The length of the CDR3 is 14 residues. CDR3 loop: CASSLGAGGPEAFF. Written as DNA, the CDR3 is TGCGCCAGCAGCTTGGGGGCGGGGGGGCCCGAAGCTTTCTTT.

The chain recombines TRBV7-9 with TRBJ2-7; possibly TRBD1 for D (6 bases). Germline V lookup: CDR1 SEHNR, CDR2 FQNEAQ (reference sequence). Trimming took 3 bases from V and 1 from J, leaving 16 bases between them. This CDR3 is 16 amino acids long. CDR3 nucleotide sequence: TGTGCCAGCAGCTTGGGGGCCGTGGGTTGGTCCTACGAGCAGTACTTC. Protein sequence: CASSLGAVGWSYEQYF.

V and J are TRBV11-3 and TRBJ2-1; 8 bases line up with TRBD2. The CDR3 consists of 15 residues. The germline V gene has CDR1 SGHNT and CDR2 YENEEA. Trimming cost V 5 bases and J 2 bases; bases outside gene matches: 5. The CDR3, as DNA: TGTGCCAGCAGCCTATATAGCGGGGCCTACAATGAGCAGTTCTTC. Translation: CASSLYSGAYNEQFF.

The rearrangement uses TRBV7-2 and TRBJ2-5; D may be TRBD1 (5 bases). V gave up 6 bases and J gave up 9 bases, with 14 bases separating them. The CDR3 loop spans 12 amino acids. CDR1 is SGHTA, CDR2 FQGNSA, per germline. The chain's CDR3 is CASRDADRAQYF. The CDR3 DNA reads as TGTGCCAGCAGGGATGCCGACAGAGCCCAGTACTTC.

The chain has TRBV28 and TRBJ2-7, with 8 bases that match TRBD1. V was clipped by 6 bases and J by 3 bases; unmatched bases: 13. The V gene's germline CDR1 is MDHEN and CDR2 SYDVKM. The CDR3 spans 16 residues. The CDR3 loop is CASRKGLGQGHYEQYF. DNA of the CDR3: TGTGCCAGCAGAAAAGGACTCGGACAGGGCCACTACGAGCAGTACTTC.

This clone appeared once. The CDR3 loop reads CSVSLIGNEQFF. CDR3 nucleotides: TGCAGCGTTAGCCTAATCGGCAATGAGCAGTTCTTC. The chain recombines TRBV29-1 with TRBJ2-1; no clear D. Germline-derived CDR1 and CDR2 are SQVTM and ANQGSEA. V lost 5 bases to trimming and J lost 6 bases, with 11 bases between them. CDR3 size: 12 residues.

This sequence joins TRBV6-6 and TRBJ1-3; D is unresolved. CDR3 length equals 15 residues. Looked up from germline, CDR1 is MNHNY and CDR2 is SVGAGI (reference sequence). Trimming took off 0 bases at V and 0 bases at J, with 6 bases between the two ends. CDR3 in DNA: TGTGCCAGCAGTTACTCGAGGGACTCTGGAAACACCATATATTTT. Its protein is CASSYSRDSGNTIYF.

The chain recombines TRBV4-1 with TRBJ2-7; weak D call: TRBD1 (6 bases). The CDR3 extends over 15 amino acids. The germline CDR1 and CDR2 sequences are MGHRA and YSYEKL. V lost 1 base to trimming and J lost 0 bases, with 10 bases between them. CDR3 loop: CASSQADRSSYEQYF. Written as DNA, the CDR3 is TGCGCCAGCAGCCAAGCAGACAGGAGCTCCTACGAGCAGTACTTC.

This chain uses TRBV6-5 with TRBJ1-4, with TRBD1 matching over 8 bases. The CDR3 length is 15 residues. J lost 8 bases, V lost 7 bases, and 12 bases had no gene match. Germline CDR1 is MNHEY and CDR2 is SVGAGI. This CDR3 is CASKKQDRAREKLFF. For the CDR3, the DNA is TGTGCCAGCAAAAAACAGGACAGGGCTCGCGAAAAACTGTTTTTT.

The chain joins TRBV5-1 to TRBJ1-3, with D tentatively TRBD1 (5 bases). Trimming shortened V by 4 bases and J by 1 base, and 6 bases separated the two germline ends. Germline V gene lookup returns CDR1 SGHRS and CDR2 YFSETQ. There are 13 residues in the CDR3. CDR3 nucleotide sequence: TGCGCCAGCAGCCAGGGTTCTGGAAACACCATATATTTT. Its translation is CASSQGSGNTIYF.

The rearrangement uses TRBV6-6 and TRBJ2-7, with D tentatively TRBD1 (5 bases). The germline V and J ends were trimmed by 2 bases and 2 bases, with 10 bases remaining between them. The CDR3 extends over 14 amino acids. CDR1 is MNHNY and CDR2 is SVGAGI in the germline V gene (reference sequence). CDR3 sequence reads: CASSYGAGPYEQYF. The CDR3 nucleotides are TGTGCCAGCAGTTACGGGGCAGGGCCCTACGAGCAGTACTTC.

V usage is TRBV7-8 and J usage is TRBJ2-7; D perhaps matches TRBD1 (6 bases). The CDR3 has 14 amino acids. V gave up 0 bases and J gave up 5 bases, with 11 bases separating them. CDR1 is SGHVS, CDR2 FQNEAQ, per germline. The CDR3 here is CASSLALQGHEQYF. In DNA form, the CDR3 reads TGTGCCAGCAGCTTAGCGTTACAGGGTCACGAGCAGTACTTC.

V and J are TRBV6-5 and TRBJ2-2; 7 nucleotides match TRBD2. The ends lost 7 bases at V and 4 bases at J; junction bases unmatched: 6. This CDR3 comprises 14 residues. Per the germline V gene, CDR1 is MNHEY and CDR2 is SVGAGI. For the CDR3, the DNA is TGTGCCAGCAAAAGCGGGATCGGCACCGGGGAGCTGTTTTTT. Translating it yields CASKSGIGTGELFF.

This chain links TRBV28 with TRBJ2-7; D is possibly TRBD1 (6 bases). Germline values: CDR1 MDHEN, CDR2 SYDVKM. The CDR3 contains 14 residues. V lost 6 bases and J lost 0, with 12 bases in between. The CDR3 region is CASSRDMPSYEQYF. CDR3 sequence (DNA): TGTGCCAGCAGCCGGGACATGCCCTCCTACGAGCAGTACTTC.

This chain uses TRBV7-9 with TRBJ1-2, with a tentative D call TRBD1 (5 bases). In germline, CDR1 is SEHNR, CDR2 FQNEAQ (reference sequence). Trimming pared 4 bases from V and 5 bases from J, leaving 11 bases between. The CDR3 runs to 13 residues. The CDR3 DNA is TGTGCCAGCAGCTCCCTTGACAGTTATGGCTACACCTTC. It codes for CASSSLDSYGYTF.

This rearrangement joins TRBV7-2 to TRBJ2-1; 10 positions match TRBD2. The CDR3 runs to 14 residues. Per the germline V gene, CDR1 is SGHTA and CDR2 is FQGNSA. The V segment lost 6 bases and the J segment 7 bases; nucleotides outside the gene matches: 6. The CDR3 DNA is TGTGCCAGCAGAGGGGGACTAGCGATAAATGAGCAGTTCTTC. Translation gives CASRGGLAINEQFF.